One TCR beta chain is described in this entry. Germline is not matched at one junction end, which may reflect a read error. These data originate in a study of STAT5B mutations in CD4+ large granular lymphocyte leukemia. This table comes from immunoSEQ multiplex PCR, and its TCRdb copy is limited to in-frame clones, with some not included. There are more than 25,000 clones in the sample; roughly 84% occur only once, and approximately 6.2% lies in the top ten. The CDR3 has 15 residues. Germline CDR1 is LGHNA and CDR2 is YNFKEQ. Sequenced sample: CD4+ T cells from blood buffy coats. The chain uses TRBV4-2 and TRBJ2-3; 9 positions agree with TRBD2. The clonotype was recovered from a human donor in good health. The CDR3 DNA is TGTGCCAGCAGCCAAGATGAGGCGGGGGGGCTCTATTTACATTTT. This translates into CASSQDEAGGLYLHF.